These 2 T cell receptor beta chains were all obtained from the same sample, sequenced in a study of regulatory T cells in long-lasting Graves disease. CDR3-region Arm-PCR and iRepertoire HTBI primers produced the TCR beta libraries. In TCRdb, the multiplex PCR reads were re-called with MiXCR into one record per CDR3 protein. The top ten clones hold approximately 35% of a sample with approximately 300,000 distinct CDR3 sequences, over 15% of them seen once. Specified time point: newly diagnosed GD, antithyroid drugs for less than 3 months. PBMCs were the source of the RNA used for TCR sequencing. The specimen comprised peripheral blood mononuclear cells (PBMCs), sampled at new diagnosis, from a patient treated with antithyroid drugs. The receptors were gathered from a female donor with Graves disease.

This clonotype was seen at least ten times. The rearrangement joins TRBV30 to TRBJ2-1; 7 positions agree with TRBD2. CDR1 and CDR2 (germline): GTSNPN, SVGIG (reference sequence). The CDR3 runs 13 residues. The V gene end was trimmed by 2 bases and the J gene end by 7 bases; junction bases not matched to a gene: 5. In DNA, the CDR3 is TGTGCCTGGAGTTTCCGGGGGGAAAATGAGCAGTTCTTC. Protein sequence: CAWSFRGENEQFF.

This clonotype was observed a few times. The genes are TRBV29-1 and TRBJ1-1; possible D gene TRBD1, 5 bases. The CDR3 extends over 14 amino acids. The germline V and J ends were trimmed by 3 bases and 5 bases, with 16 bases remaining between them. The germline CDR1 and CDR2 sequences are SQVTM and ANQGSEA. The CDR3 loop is CSVDMGLLSTEAFF. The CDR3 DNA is TGCAGCGTTGACATGGGGCTTCTGAGTACTGAAGCTTTCTTT.